Presented here are 31 T cell receptor beta chains from one specimen sequenced in a study of breast tumors, draining lymph nodes, adjacent tissues. Samples came from axillary lymph nodes draining the breast cancer. TCRdb re-called the multiplex PCR reads with MiXCR, one entry per CDR3 protein. The sample gives approximately 130,000 distinct CDR3 sequences, 21% of which show up once; 2% to 2.5% is in the top ten. The material sequenced was axillary lymph node tissue. Source of these receptors: a female donor with breast cancer. Some clones in this sample may be carry-over from other donors' samples.

The chain combines TRBV28 with TRBJ2-7, with TRBD2 identical over 8 bases. The CDR3 length is 15 residues. Germline V gene sequence: CDR1 MDHEN, CDR2 SYDVKM. With V trimmed by 6 bases and J by 2 bases, 9 bases remained unmatched. The CDR3 DNA sequence: TGTGCCAGCAGCCTCCAGGCGGGGGGTGCCTACGAGCAGTACTTC. Amino acids: CASSLQAGGAYEQYF.

This clonotype was counted ten times or more. The chain combines TRBV5-5 with TRBJ2-1; D remains unclear. Germline V gene sequence: CDR1 SGHKS, CDR2 YYEKEE (reference sequence). The CDR3 contains 16 residues. Trimming removed 1 base at V and 3 bases at J, with 14 bases between. This CDR3 is CASSLQVSTLYNEQFF. CDR3 bases: TGTGCCAGCAGCTTGCAAGTCTCTACCCTCTACAATGAGCAGTTCTTC.

This clonotype was picked up a small number of times. Relative to the germline gene, one junction end is altered; a read error may explain this. The V and J genes are TRBV20-1 and TRBJ2-2; 8 bases match TRBD2. This CDR3 spans 15 amino acids. The germline CDR1 and CDR2 sequences are DFQATT and SNEGSKA (reference sequence). CDR3 bases: TGCAGTGCTTTCGGGACTAGTCGGTCCACCGGGGGGCTGTTTTTT. This translates into CSAFGTSRSTGGLFF.

This clonotype was detected ten times or more. Germline is not matched at one junction end, which may reflect a read error. The chain is built from TRBV7-2 and TRBJ2-6; D gene ambiguous. The CDR3 is made up of 15 amino acids. CDR1 and CDR2 (germline): SGHTA, FQGNSA. The CDR3 is CASSPYNSGANVLTF. CDR3 DNA sequence: TGTGCCAGCAGCCCTTACAACTCTGGAGCCAACGTCCTGACTTTC.

This clonotype was seen only a few times. The gene calls are TRBV16 and TRBJ2-2; 7 nucleotides match TRBD1. Germline values: CDR1 KGHSY, CDR2 FQNENV. V was clipped by 2 bases and J by 3 bases; unmatched bases: 3. CDR3 length: 15 residues. The CDR3 DNA sequence: TGTGCCAGCAGCCAAGACAGGGCCGACACCGGGGAGCTGTTTTTT. This sequence encodes CASSQDRADTGELFF.

This clonotype appeared many times. This chain connects TRBV2 to TRBJ2-1; 9 nucleotides match TRBD2. Germline V CDR1 and CDR2: SNHLY, FYNNEI. The CDR3 has 15 residues. V shed 1 base, J shed 4 bases, and the junction held 2 bases outside the gene matches. CDR3 loop: CASSEDLAGYNEQFF. For the CDR3, the DNA is TGTGCCAGCAGTGAAGACCTAGCGGGGTACAATGAGCAGTTCTTC. The whole variable domain, remainder taken from reference TRBV2 and TRBJ2-1, is EPEVTQTPSHQVTQMGQEVILRCVPISNHLYFYWYRQILGQKVEFLVSFYNNEISEKSEIFDDQFSVERPDGSNFTLKIRSTKLEDSAMYFCASSEDLAGYNEQFFGPGTRLTVL.

This rearrangement joins TRBV11-2 to TRBJ2-7; 10 nucleotides align to TRBD2. The trim removed 0 bases at V and 7 bases at J, leaving 6 bases unmatched. From germline, CDR1 is SGHAT and CDR2 FQNNGV. CDR3 length equals 15 residues. CDR3 amino acids: CASSLETSGKREQYF. CDR3 DNA sequence: TGTGCCAGCAGCTTAGAAACTAGCGGGAAACGGGAGCAGTACTTC. Based on the CDR3 plus reference TRBV11-2 and TRBJ2-7, the full variable domain is EAGVAQSPRYKIIEKRQSVAFWCNPISGHATLYWYQQILGQGPKLLIQFQNNGVVDDSQLPKDRFSAERLKGVDSTLKIQPAKLEDSAVYLCASSLETSGKREQYFGPGTRLTVT.

This clonotype was detected many times. This chain uses TRBV5-1 with TRBJ2-3, with D possibly being TRBD1 (6 bases). V lost 0 bases, J lost 3 bases, and 11 bases lay in between. Germline V gives CDR1 SGHRS, CDR2 YFSETQ. CDR3 length: 15 amino acids. The CDR3 spells CASSLGSRGTDTQYF. The CDR3 bases are TGCGCCAGCAGCTTGGGTAGCAGGGGAACAGATACGCAGTATTTT. Variable domain in full (rest from reference TRBV5-1 and TRBJ2-3): KAGVTQTPRYLIKTRGQQVTLSCSPISGHRSVSWYQQTPGQGLQFLFEYFSETQRNKGNFPGRFSGRQFSNSRSEMNVSTLELGDSALYLCASSLGSRGTDTQYFGPGTRLTVL.

This clonotype was seen at least ten times. No DNA is shown, since the ends of the CDR3 on it are uncertain; the CDR3 is the one TCRdb lists. CDR3 in amino acids: CSANSPSGQATSNYGYTF. V is TRBV20-1 and J is TRBJ1-2; the table's D call TRBD1 went unverified against the DNA. The CDR3 is 18 amino acids in total, end residues counted. Germline V gene sequence: CDR1 DFQATT, CDR2 SNEGSKA (reference sequence).

Concerning this clonotype: This may come from a read error, since a much larger clone is one base off. This sequence joins TRBV2 and TRBJ2-3; D gene unclear. CDR1 is SNHLY and CDR2 is FYNNEI in the germline V gene. CDR3 length equals 16 residues. V gave up 3 bases and J gave up 4 bases, with 17 bases separating them. CDR3 sequence: CASSEWAEESADTQYF. CDR3 nucleotide sequence: TGTGCCAGCAGTGAGTGGGCGGAAGAAAGCGCAGATACGCAGTATTTT.

In its sample, this clonotype was seen many times. The V and J genes are TRBV12-5 and TRBJ2-1; no clear D. Germline values: CDR1 LGHNT, CDR2 FRNRAP. Trimming stripped 4 bases from V and 7 bases from J, with 11 bases between. CDR3 size: 13 residues. In DNA form, the CDR3 reads TGTGCTAGTGGTTCTTTACCGATAAATGAGCAGTTCTTC. Its protein is CASGSLPINEQFF.

This clonotype was seen many times. The genes are TRBV28 and TRBJ2-7; no clear D gene. Trimming removed 7 bases from V and 2 bases from J, with 9 bases in between. This CDR3 region has 12 residues. The germline V gene encodes CDR1 MDHEN and CDR2 SYDVKM. The CDR3: CASTDGTYEQYF. In nucleotides, the CDR3 is TGTGCCAGCACGGACGGAACCTACGAGCAGTACTTC.

In its sample, this clonotype was seen many times. CDR3: CASKLAGGDEQFF. CDR3 bases: TGTGCCAGTAAGTTAGCGGGAGGGGATGAGCAGTTCTTC. J is TRBJ2-1 and V is TRBV19, with 11 bases matching TRBD2. Germline V gene data show CDR1 as LNHDA and CDR2 as SQIVND (reference sequence). Trimming took 7 bases from V and 8 from J; bases not matched to a gene: 4. The CDR3 is 13 amino acids.

V gene TRBV28 combines with J gene TRBJ2-7, with D possibly matching TRBD1 (6 bases). Germline-derived CDR1 and CDR2 are MDHEN and SYDVKM. The CDR3 spans 13 residues. CDR3 coding DNA: TGTGCGAGCCGGGACACAGGGTTCGTCGAGCAGTACTTC. Translation gives CASRDTGFVEQYF.

This clonotype has at least ten counts. The V and J genes are TRBV6-1 and TRBJ2-7; TRBD1 matches at 10 bases. Germline lookup yields CDR1 MNHNS and CDR2 SASEGT. The CDR3 is 13 residues long. The CDR3 sequence: CAIGRTGGYEQYF. The CDR3 DNA reads as TGTGCGATCGGCAGGACAGGGGGCTACGAGCAGTACTTC.

The gene calls are TRBV10-1 and TRBJ2-3, with 13 bases fitting TRBD2. The CDR3 spans 15 residues. Germline V gives CDR1 WNHNN, CDR2 SYGVQD (reference sequence). J gave up 5 bases and V 4 bases, and 3 bases lay outside the gene matches. The CDR3 DNA follows: TGCGCCAGCAGTGGAGGACTAGCGGGAGAAGATACGCAGTATTTT. It yields the protein CASSGGLAGEDTQYF.

A few counts support this clonotype. V is TRBV6-6 and J is TRBJ1-2; TRBD1 aligns across 7 bases. Germline V gives CDR1 MNHNY, CDR2 SVGAGI (reference sequence). V was clipped by 5 bases and J by 2 bases; unmatched bases: 5. The CDR3 is made up of 14 amino acids. This chain's CDR3 is CASSPRGLNYGYTF. DNA of the CDR3: TGTGCCAGCAGTCCCAGGGGGTTGAACTATGGCTACACCTTC.

This clonotype was found once. One base away lies a much larger clone, so this may be a sequencing read error. The chain is built from TRBV24-1 and TRBJ2-1; 8 bases fit TRBD2. Germline V lookup: CDR1 KGHDR, CDR2 SFDVKD. The CDR3 totals 14 residues. J lost 0 bases, V lost 9 bases, and 3 bases had no gene match. The DNA of the CDR3 is TGTGCCACCGGTCTAGCGGGCTCCTACAATGAGCAGTTCTTC. Its translation: CATGLAGSYNEQFF.

To note about this clonotype: Since a much larger clone is just one base distant, this may be a read error. This chain links TRBV19 with TRBJ2-5; TRBD2 is a possible D gene (5 bases). The CDR3 runs to 13 residues. The V end lost 5 bases, the J end lost 5 bases, and 12 bases lay between the germline ends. Germline V lookup: CDR1 LNHDA, CDR2 SQIVND (reference sequence). CDR3 loop: CASSGRGWETQYF. CDR3 bases: TGTGCCAGTAGTGGCCGGGGTTGGGAGACCCAGTACTTC.

With respect to this clonotype: As the CDR3 is not closed by the conserved phenylalanine or tryptophan, this likely results from a read error. No DNA is shown, since the ends of the CDR3 on it are uncertain; the CDR3 is the one TCRdb lists. The rearrangement uses TRBV10-3 and TRBJ2-3. Germline V gene lookup returns CDR1 ENHRY and CDR2 SYGVKD. The CDR3 comprises 14 residues, both ends counted. The CDR3 sequence: CAISEGQITDTQCS.

This clonotype has more than one count but fewer than ten. This sequence joins TRBV6-6 and TRBJ2-4; TRBD2 aligns across 9 bases. This CDR3 comprises 15 residues. Germline values: CDR1 MNHNY, CDR2 SVGAGI (reference sequence). The V and J ends lost 7 bases and 3 bases, in that order; junction bases with no gene match: 7. This CDR3 reads CASIHSTSGKNIQYF. For the CDR3, the DNA is TGTGCCAGCATCCACTCGACTAGCGGCAAAAACATTCAGTACTTC.

This clonotype was found many times. The V call is TRBV20-1, the J call TRBJ2-7; no clear D gene. V was clipped by 6 bases and J by 2 bases, with 17 bases between them. This CDR3 spans 14 amino acids. The germline V gene encodes CDR1 DFQATT and CDR2 SNEGSKA (reference sequence). Written as DNA, the CDR3 is TGCAGTGCCCCCCCGAGAAATCCGGCCTACGAGCAGTACTTC. Protein sequence: CSAPPRNPAYEQYF.

Only a few counts were recorded for this clonotype. One junction end disagrees with the germline gene, perhaps due to a read error. The chain is built from TRBV7-2 and TRBJ2-7, with a tentative D call TRBD2 (6 bases). Germline assignment: CDR1 SGHTA and CDR2 FQGNSA. This CDR3 is built from 14 residues. The CDR3 spells CASSLSGPSYEQDF. The DNA of the CDR3 is TGTGCCAGCAGCCTAAGCGGGCCGTCCTACGAGCAGGACTTC.

This clonotype showed up just a few times. J is TRBJ2-1 and V is TRBV12-3 or TRBV12-4; 11 positions agree with TRBD1. The CDR3 spans 14 residues. The V and J ends lost 5 bases and 6 bases, in that order; junction bases with no gene match: 3. The CDR3 DNA follows: TGTGCCAGCAGTCCCGGGACAGGGGGCAATGAGCAGTTCTTC. Amino acids: CASSPGTGGNEQFF.

The V and J genes are TRBV7-3 and TRBJ2-3; D remains unclear. The CDR3 is 13 amino acids. Germline values: CDR1 SGHTA, CDR2 FQGTGA. V lost 2 bases and J lost 4, with 7 bases in between. The CDR3, as DNA: TGTGCCAGCAGCTTAGGCTGGGCAGATACGCAGTATTTT. Translating it yields CASSLGWADTQYF.

Points on this clonotype: One base away lies a much larger clone, so this may be a sequencing read error. The V call is TRBV5-5, the J call TRBJ1-5; D ambiguous. Germline assignment: CDR1 SGHKS and CDR2 YYEKEE (reference sequence). The CDR3 contains 15 residues. CDR3 sequence reads: CVSSLIAGGGQPQHF. CDR3 nucleotide sequence: TGTGTCAGCAGCTTGATCGCAGGTGGCGGTCAGCCCCAGCATTTT. Full variable domain (missing parts from reference TRBV5-5 and TRBJ1-5): DAGVTQSPTHLIKTRGQQVTLRCSPISGHKSVSWYQQVLGQGPQFIFQYYEKEERGRGNFPDRFSARQFPNYSSELNVNALLLGDSALYLCVSSLIAGGGQPQHFGDGTRLSIL.

The gene calls are TRBV11-3 and TRBJ2-2; TRBD2 is a possible D gene (6 bases). Germline values: CDR1 SGHNT, CDR2 YENEEA. V lost 5 bases and J lost 5, with 15 bases in between. CDR3 length: 15 residues. CDR3 DNA: TGTGCCAGCAGCGTATTGGGGGGTGCGACCGGGGAGCTGTTTTTT. Protein sequence: CASSVLGGATGELFF.

This clonotype showed up many times. The CDR3 sequence is CASSVGPSPRETQYF. Here the CDR3 DNA reads TGTGCCAGCAGCGTCGGGCCCAGCCCCAGGGAGACCCAGTACTTC. V and J are TRBV9 and TRBJ2-5; D uncertain. Germline lookup yields CDR1 SGDLS and CDR2 YYNGEE. V was trimmed by 2 bases and J by 5 bases, leaving 16 bases between them. This CDR3 has 15 amino acids.

This clonotype has at least ten counts. The CDR3 loop reads CASSLGWTGDTQYF. The CDR3 nucleotides read TGCGCCAGCAGCTTGGGATGGACAGGAGATACGCAGTATTTT. The rearrangement joins TRBV5-1 to TRBJ2-3, with TRBD1 matching 7 bases. The ends lost 0 bases at V and 5 bases at J; junction bases unmatched: 3. Germline lookup yields CDR1 SGHRS and CDR2 YFSETQ. The CDR3 consists of 14 residues.

This clonotype was counted many times. This sequence joins TRBV20-1 and TRBJ1-2; maybe TRBD1 (5 bases). Trimming cost V 6 bases and J 1 base, with 24 bases left between them. This CDR3 comprises 17 residues. Germline V gene sequence: CDR1 DFQATT, CDR2 SNEGSKA (reference sequence). CDR3 in amino acids: CSASRGLGREGNYGYTF. In nucleotides, the CDR3 is TGCAGTGCGAGCCGGGGACTAGGGAGGGAGGGTAACTATGGCTACACCTTC.

This clonotype was counted a single time. Just one base apart from a much larger clone, this may be a read error. The chain employs TRBV7-3 and TRBJ2-1; 7 bases agree with TRBD2. This CDR3 spans 16 amino acids. Per germline, CDR1 SGHTA and CDR2 FQGTGA. This chain's CDR3 is CASSLAGASSHNEQFF. In nucleotides, the CDR3 is TGTGCCAGCAGCTTAGCGGGAGCCAGCTCCCACAATGAGCAGTTCTTC.